A single T cell receptor (beta chain) is shown here with its context. Profiling relied on immunoSEQ multiplex PCR, and the TCRdb table lists in-frame clones only, not all of them. The sample records hundreds of thousands of clones, roughly 90% being singletons. Germline CDR1 is LNHDA and CDR2 is SQIVND (reference sequence). V dropped 3 bases and J dropped 0 bases, with 6 bases sitting between them. CDR3 length equals 15 residues. Participants were aged about 18 to 95 years, lived in under 30 US areas, and enrolled virtually. These data come from a study of blood T cell repertoires in COVID-19. Material for sequencing was PBMCs or T cells enriched from blood (not recorded which). The chain has TRBV19 and TRBJ2-6; D call uncertain. The source is a woman aged 18-35 years with acute COVID-19. CDR3 residues: CASSMRASGANVLTF. The DNA for the CDR3 is TGTGCCAGTAGTATGCGTGCCTCTGGGGCCAACGTCCTGACTTTC.